This T cell receptor (beta chain) is from a study of T cell repertoires in cytomegalovirus infection. TCRdb called the reads again in MiXCR, with one record for every CDR3 protein. This table has roughly 500,000 distinct CDR3 sequences, more than 40% appearing once. With respect to this clonotype: Its antigen is still unknown.

Germline values: CDR1 MNHNY, CDR2 SVGAGI (reference sequence). This CDR3 has 13 amino acids. The TCR sequence derives from a human donor in good health (CMV status not recorded). Some clones in this sample may be carry-over from other donors' samples. V usage is TRBV6-6 and J usage is TRBJ1-3; D is uncertain. This material consisted of cultured PBMCs, taken from culture after CMV antigen stimulation. As DNA, the CDR3 is TGTGGGGCAAACCAACGGTCTGGAAACACCATATATTTT. Amino acid sequence: CGANQRSGNTIYF.